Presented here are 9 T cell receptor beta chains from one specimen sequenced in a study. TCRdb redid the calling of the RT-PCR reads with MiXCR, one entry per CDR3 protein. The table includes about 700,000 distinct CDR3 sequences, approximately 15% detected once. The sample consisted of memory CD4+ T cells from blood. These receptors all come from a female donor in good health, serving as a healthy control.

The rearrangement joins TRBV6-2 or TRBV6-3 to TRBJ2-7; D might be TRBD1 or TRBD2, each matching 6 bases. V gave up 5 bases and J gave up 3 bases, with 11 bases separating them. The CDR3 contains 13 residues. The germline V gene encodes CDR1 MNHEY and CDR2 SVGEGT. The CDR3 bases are TGTGCCAGCAGTAAAGGGGGGAACTACGAGCAGTACTTC. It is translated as CASSKGGNYEQYF.

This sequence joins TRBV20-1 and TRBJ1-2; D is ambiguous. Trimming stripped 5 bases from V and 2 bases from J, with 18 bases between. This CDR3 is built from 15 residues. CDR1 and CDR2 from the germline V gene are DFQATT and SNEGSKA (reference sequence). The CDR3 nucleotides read TGCAGTGCTCCTACATCTACTAGGGAAAACTATGGCTACACCTTC. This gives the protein CSAPTSTRENYGYTF.

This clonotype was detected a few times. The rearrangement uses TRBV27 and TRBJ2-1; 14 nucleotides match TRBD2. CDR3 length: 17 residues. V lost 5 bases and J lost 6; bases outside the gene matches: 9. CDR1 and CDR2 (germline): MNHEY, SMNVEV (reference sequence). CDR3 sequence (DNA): TGTGCCAGCAGTCCGACTAGCGGGAGGGCCTCGCGCAATGAGCAGTTCTTC. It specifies CASSPTSGRASRNEQFF.

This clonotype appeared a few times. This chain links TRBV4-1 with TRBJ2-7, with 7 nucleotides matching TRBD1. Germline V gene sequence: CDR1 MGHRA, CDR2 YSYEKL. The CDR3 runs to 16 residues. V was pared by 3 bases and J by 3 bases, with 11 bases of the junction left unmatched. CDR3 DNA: TGCGCCAGCAGCCAGACAATGGGACAGAGAGTCTACGAGCAGTACTTC. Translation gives CASSQTMGQRVYEQYF.

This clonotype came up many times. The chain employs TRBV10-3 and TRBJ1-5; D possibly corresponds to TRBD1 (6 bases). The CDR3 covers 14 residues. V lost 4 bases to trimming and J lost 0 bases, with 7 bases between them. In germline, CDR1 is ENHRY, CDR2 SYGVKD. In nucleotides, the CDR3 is TGTGCCATCAGTGCAGGGGATAGCAATCAGCCCCAGCATTTT. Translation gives CAISAGDSNQPQHF.

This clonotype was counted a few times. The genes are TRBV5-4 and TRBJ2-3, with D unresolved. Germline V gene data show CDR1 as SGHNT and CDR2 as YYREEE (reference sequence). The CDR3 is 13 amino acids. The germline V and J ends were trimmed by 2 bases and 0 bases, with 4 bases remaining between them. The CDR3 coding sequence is TGTGCCAGCAGCTTCAAGAGCACAGATACGCAGTATTTT. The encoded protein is CASSFKSTDTQYF.

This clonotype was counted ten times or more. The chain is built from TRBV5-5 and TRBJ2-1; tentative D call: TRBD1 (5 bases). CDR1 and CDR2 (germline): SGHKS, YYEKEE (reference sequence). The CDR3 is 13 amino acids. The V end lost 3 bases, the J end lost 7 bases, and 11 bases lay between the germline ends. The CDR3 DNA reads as TGTGCCAGCAGCTGGCAGGGTGATAATGAGCAGTTCTTC. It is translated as CASSWQGDNEQFF.

CDR3 in amino acids: CASSYSFSTNSPLHF. The CDR3 DNA reads as TGTGCCAGCAGTTACAGTTTTTCGACAAATTCACCCCTCCACTTT. The chain joins TRBV6-4 to TRBJ1-6; D not resolved. This CDR3 spans 15 amino acids. Deletions cut 5 bases from V and 7 bases from J, with 15 bases between. Per the germline V gene, CDR1 is MRHNA and CDR2 is SNTAGT.

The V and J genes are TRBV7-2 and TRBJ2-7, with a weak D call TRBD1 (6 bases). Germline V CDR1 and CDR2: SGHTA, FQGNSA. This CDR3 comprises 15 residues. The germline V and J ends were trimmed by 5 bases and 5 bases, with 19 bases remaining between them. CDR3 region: CASSQGYLLNHEQYF. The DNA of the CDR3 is TGTGCCAGCAGCCAGGGGTACCTACTGAACCACGAGCAGTACTTC.